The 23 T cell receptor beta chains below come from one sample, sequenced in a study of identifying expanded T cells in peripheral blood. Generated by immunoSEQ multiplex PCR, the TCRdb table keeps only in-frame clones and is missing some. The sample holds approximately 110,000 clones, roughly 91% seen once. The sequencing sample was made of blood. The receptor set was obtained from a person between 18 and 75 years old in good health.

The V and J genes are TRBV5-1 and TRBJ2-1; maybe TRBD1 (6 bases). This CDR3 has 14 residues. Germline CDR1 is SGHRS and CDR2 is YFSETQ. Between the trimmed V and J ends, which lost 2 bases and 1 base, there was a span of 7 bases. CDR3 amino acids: CASSFTGSYNEQFF. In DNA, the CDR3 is TGCGCCAGCAGCTTTACAGGGTCCTACAATGAGCAGTTCTTC.

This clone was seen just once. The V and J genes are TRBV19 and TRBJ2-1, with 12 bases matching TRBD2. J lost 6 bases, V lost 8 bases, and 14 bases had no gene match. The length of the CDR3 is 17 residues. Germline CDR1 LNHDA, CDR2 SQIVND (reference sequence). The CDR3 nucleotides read TGTGCCAGTGTCCCCCGACTTGCTAGCGGGGGGGCCAATGAGCAGTTCTTC. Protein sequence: CASVPRLASGGANEQFF.

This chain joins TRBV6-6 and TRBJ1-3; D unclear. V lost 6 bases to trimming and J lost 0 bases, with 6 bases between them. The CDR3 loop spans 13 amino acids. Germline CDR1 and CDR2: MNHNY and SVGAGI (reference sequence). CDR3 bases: TGTGCCAGCAGGAGGATCTCTGGAAACACCATATATTTT. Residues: CASRRISGNTIYF.

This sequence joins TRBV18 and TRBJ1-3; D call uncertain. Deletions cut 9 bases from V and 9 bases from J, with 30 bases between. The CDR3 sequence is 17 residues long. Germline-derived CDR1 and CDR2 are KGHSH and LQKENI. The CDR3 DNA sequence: TGTGCCAGTTTCACCCTTTCTTCGACTGATCCCGGATTCACCATATATTTT. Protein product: CASFTLSSTDPGFTIYF.

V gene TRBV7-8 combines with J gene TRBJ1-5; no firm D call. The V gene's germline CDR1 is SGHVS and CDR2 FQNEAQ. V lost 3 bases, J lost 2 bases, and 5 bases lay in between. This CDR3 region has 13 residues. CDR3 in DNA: TGTGCCAGCAGCTTGGTGGGCAATCAGCCCCAGCATTTT. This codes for CASSLVGNQPQHF.

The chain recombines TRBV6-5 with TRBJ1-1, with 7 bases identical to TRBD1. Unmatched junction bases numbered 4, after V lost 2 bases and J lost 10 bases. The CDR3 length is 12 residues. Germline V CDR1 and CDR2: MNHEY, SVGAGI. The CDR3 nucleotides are TGTGCCAGCAGTTACAGGGGGCGGGTAGCTTTCTTT. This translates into CASSYRGRVAFF.

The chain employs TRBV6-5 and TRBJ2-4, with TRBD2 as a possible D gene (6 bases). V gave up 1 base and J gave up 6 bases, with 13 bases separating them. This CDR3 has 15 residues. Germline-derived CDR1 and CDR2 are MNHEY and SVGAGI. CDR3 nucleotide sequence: TGTGCCAGCAGTTACTTTGACGGGAGAGGAAACATTCAGTACTTC. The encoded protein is CASSYFDGRGNIQYF.

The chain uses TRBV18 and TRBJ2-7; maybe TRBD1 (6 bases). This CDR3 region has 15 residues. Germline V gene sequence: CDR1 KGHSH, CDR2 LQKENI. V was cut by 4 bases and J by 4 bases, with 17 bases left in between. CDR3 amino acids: CASSLLGGSRYEQYF. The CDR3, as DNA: TGTGCCAGCTCACTGTTAGGGGGTTCGAGATACGAGCAGTACTTC.

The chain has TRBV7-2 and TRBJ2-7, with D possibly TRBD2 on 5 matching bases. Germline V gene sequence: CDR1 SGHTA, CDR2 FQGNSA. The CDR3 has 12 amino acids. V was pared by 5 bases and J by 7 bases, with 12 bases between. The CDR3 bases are TGTGCCAGCAGCAAACTAGGTTCGGAGCAGTACTTC. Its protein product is CASSKLGSEQYF.

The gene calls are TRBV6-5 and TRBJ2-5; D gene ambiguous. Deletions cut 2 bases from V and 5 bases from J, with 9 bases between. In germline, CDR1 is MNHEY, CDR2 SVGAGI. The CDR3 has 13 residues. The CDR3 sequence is CASSYLTGETQYF. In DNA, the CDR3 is TGTGCCAGCAGTTACCTCACCGGGGAGACCCAGTACTTC.

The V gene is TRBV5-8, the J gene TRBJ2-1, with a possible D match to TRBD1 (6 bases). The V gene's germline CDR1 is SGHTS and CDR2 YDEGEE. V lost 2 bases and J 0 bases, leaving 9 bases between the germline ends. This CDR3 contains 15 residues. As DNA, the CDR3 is TGTGCCAGCAGCTTCGGACAGAGCTCCTACAATGAGCAGTTCTTC. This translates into CASSFGQSSYNEQFF.

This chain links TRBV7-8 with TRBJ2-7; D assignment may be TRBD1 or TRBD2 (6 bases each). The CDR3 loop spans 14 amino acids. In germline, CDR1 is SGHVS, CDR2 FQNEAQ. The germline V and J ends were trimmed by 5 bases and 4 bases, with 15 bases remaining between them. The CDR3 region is CASSEQGGGYEQYF. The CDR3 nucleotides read TGTGCCAGCAGCGAACAGGGAGGCGGGTACGAGCAGTACTTC.

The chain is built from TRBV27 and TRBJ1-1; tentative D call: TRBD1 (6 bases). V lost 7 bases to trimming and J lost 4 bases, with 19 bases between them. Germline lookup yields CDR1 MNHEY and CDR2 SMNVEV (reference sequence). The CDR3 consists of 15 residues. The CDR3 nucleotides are TGTGCCAGCAACGTTAGGGGGAGGAGTAGCACTGAAGCTTTCTTT. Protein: CASNVRGRSSTEAFF.

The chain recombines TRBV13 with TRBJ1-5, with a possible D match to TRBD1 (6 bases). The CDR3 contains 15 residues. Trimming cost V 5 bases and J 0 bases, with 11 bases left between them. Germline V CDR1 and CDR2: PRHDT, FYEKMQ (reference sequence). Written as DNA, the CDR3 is TGTGCCAGCAGCATGGGACACCTTAGCAATCAGCCCCAGCATTTT. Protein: CASSMGHLSNQPQHF.

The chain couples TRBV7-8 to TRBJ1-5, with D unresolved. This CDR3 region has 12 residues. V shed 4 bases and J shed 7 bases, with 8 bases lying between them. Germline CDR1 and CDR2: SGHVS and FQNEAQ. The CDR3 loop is CASSSHGQPQHF. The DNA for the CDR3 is TGTGCCAGCAGCTCACACGGACAGCCCCAGCATTTT.

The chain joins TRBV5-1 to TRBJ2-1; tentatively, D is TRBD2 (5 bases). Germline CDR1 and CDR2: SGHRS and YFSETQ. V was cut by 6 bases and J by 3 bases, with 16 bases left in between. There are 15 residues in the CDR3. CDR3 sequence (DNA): TGCGCCAGCACCCTCCTCGGGATGAGCTACAATGAGCAGTTCTTC. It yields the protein CASTLLGMSYNEQFF.

The CDR3, as DNA: TGTGCCAGCAGCTACGCTAGCGGGGTGAACACCGGGGAGCTGTTTTTT. Translating it yields CASSYASGVNTGELFF. V and J are TRBV11-2 and TRBJ2-2; 9 positions match TRBD2. The CDR3 contains 16 residues. Germline-derived CDR1 and CDR2 are SGHAT and FQNNGV. V shed 4 bases, J shed 1 base, and the junction held 4 bases outside the gene matches. Drawing the rest from reference TRBV11-2 and TRBJ2-2, the complete variable domain is EAGVAQSPRYKIIEKRQSVAFWCNPISGHATLYWYQQILGQGPKLLIQFQNNGVVDDSQLPKDRFSAERLKGVDSTLKIQPAKLEDSAVYLCASSYASGVNTGELFFGEGSRLTVL.

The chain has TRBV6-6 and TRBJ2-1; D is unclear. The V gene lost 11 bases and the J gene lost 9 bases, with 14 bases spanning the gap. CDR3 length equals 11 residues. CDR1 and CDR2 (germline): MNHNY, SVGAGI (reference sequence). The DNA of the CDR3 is TGTGCCGTAGCCGCAGGCACTGAGCAGTTCTTC. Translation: CAVAAGTEQFF.

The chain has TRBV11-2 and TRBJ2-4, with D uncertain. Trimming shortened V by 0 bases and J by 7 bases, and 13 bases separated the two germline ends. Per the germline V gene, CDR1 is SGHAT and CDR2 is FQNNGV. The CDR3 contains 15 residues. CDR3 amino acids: CASSLEYSPSNIQYF. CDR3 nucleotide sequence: TGTGCCAGCAGCTTAGAGTACAGCCCATCGAACATTCAGTACTTC. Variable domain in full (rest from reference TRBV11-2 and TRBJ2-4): EAGVAQSPRYKIIEKRQSVAFWCNPISGHATLYWYQQILGQGPKLLIQFQNNGVVDDSQLPKDRFSAERLKGVDSTLKIQPAKLEDSAVYLCASSLEYSPSNIQYFGAGTRLSVL.

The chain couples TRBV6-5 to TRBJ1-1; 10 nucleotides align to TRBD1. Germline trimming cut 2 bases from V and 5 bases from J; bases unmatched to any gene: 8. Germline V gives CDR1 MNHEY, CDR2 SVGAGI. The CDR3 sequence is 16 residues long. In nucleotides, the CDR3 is TGTGCCAGCAGTTACCGGTTACCGGGACAGGGGACTGAAGCTTTCTTT. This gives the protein CASSYRLPGQGTEAFF.

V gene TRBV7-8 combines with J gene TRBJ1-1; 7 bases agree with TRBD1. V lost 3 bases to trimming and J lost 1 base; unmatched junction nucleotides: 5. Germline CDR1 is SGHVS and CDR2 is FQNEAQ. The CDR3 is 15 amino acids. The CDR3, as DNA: TGTGCCAGCAGCTTCCAACAGGGGACGAACACTGAAGCTTTCTTT. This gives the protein CASSFQQGTNTEAFF.

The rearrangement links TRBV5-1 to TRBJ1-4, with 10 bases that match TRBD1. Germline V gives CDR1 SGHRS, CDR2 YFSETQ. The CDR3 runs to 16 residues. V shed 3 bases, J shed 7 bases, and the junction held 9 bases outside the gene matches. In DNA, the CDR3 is TGCGCCAGCAGCTCTACGTTCGGGACAGGGGCTGAAAAACTGTTTTTT. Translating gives CASSSTFGTGAEKLFF.

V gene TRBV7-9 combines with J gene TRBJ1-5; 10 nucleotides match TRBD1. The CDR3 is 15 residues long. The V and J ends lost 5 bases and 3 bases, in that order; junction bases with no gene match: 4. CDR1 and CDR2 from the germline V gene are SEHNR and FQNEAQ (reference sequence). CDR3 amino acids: CASSLGTGDNQPQHF. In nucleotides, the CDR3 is TGTGCCAGCAGCCTCGGGACAGGGGACAATCAGCCCCAGCATTTT.